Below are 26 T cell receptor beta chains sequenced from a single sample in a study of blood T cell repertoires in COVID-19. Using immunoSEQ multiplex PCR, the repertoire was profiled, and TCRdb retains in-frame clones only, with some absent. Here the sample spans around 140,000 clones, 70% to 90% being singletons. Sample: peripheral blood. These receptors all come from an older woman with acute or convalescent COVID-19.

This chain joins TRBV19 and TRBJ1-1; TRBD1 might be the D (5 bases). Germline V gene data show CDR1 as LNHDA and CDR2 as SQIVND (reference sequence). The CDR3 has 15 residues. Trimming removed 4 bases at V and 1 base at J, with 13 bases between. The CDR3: CASSTTSGENTEAFF. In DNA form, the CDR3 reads TGTGCCAGTAGTACTACTTCGGGGGAGAACACTGAAGCTTTCTTT.

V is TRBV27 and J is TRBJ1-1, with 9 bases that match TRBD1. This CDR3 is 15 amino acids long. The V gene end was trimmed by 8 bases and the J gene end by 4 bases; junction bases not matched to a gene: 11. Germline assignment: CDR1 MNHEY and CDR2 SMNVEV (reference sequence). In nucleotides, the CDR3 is TGTGCCAGCTTCCCCCTGGGACAGGGTCGCACTGAAGCTTTCTTT. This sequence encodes CASFPLGQGRTEAFF.

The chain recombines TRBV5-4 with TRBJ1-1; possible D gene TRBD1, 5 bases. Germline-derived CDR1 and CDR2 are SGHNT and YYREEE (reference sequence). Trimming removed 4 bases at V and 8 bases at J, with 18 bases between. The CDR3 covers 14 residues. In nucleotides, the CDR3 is TGTGCCAGCAGCCCCTTTCTTCGACAGTCCGAAGCTTTCTTT. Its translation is CASSPFLRQSEAFF.

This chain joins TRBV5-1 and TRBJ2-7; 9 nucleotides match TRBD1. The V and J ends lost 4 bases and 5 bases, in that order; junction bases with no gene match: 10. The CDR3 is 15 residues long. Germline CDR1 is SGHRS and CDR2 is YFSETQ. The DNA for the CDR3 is TGCGCCAGCAGCCCTGCGGGGACAGGGTTACACGAGCAGTACTTC. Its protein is CASSPAGTGLHEQYF. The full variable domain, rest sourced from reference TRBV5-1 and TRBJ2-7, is KAGVTQTPRYLIKTRGQQVTLSCSPISGHRSVSWYQQTPGQGLQFLFEYFSETQRNKGNFPGRFSGRQFSNSRSEMNVSTLELGDSALYLCASSPAGTGLHEQYFGPGTRLTVT.

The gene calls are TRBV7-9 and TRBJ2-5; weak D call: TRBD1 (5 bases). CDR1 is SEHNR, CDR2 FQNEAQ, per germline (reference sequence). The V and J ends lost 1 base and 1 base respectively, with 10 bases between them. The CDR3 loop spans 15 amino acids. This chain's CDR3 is CASSLVTGFQETQYF. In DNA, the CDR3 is TGTGCCAGCAGCTTAGTAACAGGCTTCCAAGAGACCCAGTACTTC.

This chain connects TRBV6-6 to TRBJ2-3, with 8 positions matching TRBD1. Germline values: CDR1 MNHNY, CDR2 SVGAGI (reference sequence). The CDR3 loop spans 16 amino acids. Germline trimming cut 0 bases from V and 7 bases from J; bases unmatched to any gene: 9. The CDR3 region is CASSYSGQGGRNTQYF. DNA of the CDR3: TGTGCCAGCAGTTACTCCGGACAGGGAGGACGGAATACGCAGTATTTT.

Here the CDR3 DNA reads TGTGCCAGCAGTAGGGGACAGAACTATGGCTACACCTTC. Protein product: CASSRGQNYGYTF. The V call is TRBV28, the J call TRBJ1-2; 7 positions match TRBD1. The CDR3 runs to 13 residues. Looked up from germline, CDR1 is MDHEN and CDR2 is SYDVKM. The V and J ends lost 5 bases and 2 bases, in that order; junction bases with no gene match: 2.

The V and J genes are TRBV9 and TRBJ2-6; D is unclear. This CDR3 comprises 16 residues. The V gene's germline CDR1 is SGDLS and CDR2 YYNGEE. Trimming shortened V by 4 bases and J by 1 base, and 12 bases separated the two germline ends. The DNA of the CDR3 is TGTGCCAGCAGCCCCTCCGTCTTTTCTGGGGCCAACGTCCTGACTTTC. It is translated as CASSPSVFSGANVLTF.

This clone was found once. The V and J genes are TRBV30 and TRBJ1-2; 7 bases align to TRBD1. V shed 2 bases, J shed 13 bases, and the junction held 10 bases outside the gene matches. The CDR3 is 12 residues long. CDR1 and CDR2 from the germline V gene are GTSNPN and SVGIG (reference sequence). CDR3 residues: CAWSTGQLFSTF. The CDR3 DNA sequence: TGTGCCTGGAGTACGGGACAGCTTTTTAGCACCTTC.

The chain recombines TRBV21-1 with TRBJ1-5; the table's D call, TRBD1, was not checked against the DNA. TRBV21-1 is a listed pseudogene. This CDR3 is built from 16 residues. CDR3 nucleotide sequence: TGTGCCAGCAGCCCCCAGGGGGGTCATGGCAATCAGCCCCAGCATTTT. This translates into CASSPQGGHGNQPQHF.

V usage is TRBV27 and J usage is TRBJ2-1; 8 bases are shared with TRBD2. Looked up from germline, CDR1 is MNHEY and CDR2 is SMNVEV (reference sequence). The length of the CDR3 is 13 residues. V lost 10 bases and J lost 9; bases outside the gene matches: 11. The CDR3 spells CATKPGLEIEQFF. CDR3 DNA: TGTGCCACCAAACCGGGACTAGAGATTGAGCAGTTCTTC.

The CDR3 loop reads CASSYSGGLGNTIYF. Written as DNA, the CDR3 is TGTGCCAGCAGCTATTCAGGGGGCTTAGGAAACACCATATATTTT. The V and J genes are TRBV9 and TRBJ1-3, with TRBD1 matching over 8 bases. Germline V gene sequence: CDR1 SGDLS, CDR2 YYNGEE. The trim removed 4 bases at V and 4 bases at J, leaving 7 bases unmatched. This CDR3 is 15 amino acids long.

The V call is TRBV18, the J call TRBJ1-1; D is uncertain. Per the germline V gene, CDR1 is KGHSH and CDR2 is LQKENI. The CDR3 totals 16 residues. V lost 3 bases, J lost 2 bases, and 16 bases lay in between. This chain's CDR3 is CASSPNADRRNTEAFF. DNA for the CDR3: TGTGCCAGCTCACCCAACGCGGATCGTAGAAACACTGAAGCTTTCTTT.

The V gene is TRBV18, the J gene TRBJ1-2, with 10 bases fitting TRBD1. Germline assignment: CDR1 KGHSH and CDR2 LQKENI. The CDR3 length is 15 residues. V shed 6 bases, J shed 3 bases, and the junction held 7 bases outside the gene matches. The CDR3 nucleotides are TGTGCCAGCTCTCAATCCGGACAGGGGGACTATGGCTACACCTTC. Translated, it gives CASSQSGQGDYGYTF.

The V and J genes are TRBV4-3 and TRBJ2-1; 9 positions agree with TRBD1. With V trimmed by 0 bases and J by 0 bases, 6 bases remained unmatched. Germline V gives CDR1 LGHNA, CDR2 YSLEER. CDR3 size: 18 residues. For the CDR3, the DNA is TGCGCCAGCAGCCAAGATTGGACAGGGGATAGCTCCTACAATGAGCAGTTCTTC. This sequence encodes CASSQDWTGDSSYNEQFF.

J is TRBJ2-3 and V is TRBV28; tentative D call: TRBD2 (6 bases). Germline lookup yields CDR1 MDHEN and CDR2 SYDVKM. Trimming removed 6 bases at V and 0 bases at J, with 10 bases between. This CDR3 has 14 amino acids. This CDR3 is CASRAGTSTDTQYF. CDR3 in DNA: TGTGCCAGCAGGGCTGGGACTAGCACAGATACGCAGTATTTT.

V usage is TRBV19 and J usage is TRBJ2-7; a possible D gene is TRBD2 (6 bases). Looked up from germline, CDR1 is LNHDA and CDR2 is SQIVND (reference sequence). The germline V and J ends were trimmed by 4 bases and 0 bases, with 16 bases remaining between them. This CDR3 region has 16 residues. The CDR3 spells CASSREASESSYEQYF. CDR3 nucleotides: TGTGCCAGTAGTAGGGAGGCTTCGGAGAGCTCCTACGAGCAGTACTTC. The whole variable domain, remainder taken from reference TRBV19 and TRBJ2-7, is DGGITQSPKYLFRKEGQNVTLSCEQNLNHDAMYWYRQDPGQGLRLIYYSQIVNDFQKGDIAEGYSVSREKKESFPLTVTSAQKNPTAFYLCASSREASESSYEQYFGPGTRLTVT.

CDR3 loop: CSGQGGGSTEAFF. In nucleotides, the CDR3 is TGCAGCGGGCAGGGGGGAGGTAGCACTGAAGCTTTCTTT. The chain is built from TRBV29-1 and TRBJ1-1; the match to TRBD1 covers 7 bases. CDR1 SQVTM and CDR2 ANQGSEA come from the germline V gene. Trimming at V came to 7 bases and at J to 4 bases, leaving 9 bases not matched to a gene. There are 13 residues in the CDR3.

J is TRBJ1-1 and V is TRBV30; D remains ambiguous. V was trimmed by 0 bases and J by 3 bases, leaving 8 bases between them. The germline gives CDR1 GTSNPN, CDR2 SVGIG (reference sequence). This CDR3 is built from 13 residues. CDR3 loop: CAWSVSLDTEAFF. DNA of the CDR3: TGTGCCTGGAGTGTTTCCTTAGACACTGAAGCTTTCTTT.

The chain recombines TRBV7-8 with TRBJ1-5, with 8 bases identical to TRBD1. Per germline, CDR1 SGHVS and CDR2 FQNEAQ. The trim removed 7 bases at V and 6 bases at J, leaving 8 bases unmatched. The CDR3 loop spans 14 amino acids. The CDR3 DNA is TGTGCCAGCACCCTCCGGACAGGGACTCAGCCCCAGCATTTT. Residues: CASTLRTGTQPQHF.

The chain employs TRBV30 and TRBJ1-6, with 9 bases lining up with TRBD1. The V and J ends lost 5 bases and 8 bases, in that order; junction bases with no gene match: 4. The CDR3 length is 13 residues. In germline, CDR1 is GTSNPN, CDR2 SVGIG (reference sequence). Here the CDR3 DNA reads TGTGCCTGGGGGACAGGGACGGATTCACCCCTCCACTTT. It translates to CAWGTGTDSPLHF.

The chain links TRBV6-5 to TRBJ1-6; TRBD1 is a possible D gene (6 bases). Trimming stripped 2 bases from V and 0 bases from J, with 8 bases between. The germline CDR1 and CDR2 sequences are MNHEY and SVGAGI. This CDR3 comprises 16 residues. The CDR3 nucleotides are TGTGCCAGCAGTTACGAACAGGGCTCCTATAATTCACCCCTCCACTTT. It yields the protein CASSYEQGSYNSPLHF.

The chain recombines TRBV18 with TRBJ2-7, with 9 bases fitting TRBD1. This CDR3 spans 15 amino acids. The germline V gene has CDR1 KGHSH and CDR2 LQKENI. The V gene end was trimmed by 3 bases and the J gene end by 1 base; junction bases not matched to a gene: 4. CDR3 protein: CASSPKGQGSYEQYF. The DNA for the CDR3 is TGTGCCAGCTCACCCAAGGGACAGGGATCCTACGAGCAGTACTTC.

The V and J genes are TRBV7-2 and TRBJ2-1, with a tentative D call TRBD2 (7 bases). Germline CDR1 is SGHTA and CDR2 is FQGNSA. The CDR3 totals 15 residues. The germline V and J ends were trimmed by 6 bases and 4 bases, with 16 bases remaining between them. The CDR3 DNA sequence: TGTGCCAGCAGTAGGCCGGGGGGCTCTTACAATGAGCAGTTCTTC. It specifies CASSRPGGSYNEQFF.

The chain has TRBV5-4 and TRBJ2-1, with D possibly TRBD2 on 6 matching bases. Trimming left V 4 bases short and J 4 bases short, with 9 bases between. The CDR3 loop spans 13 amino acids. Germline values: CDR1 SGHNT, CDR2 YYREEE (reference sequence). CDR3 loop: CASSVGLYNEQFF. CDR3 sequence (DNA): TGTGCCAGCAGCGTGGGACTTTACAATGAGCAGTTCTTC. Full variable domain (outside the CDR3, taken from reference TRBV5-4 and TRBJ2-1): ETGVTQSPTHLIKTRGQQVTLRCSSQSGHNTVSWYQQALGQGPQFIFQYYREEENGRGNFPPRFSGLQFPNYSSELNVNALELDDSALYLCASSVGLYNEQFFGPGTRLTVL.

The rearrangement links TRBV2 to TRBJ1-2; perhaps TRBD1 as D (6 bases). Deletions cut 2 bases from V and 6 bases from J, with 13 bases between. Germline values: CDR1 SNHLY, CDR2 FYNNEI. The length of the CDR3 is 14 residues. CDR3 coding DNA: TGTGCCAGCAGTGAATCCCCACAGGGCGATGGCTACACCTTC. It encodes CASSESPQGDGYTF.